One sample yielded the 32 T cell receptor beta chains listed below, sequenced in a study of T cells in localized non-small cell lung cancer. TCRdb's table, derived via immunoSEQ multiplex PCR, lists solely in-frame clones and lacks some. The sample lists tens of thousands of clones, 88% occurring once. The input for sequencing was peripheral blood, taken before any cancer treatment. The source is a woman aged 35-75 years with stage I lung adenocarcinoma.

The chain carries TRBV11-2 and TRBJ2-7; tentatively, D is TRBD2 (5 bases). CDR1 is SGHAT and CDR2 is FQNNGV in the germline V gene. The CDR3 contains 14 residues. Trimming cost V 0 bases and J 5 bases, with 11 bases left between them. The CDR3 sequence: CASSLEPGTHEQYF. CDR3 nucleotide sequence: TGTGCCAGCAGCTTAGAACCGGGAACCCACGAGCAGTACTTC.

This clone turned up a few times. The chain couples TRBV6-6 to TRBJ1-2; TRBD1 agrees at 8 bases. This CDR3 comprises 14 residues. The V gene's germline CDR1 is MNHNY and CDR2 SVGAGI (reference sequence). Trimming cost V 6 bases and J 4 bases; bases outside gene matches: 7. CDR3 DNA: TGTGCCAGCAGCCGCGGACAGGGAAGCTATGGCTACACCTTC. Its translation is CASSRGQGSYGYTF.

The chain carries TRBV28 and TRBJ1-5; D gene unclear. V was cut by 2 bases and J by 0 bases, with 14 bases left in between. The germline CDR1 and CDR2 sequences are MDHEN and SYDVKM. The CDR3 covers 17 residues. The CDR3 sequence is CASSLQVADYSNQPQHF. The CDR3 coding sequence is TGTGCCAGCAGTTTACAAGTGGCAGACTATAGCAATCAGCCCCAGCATTTT.

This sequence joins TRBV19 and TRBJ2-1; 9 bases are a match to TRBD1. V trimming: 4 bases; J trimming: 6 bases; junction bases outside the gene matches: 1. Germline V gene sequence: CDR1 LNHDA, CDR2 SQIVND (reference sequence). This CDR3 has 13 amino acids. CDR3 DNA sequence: TGTGCCAGTAGTAGGACAGGGGTCAATGAGCAGTTCTTC. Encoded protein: CASSRTGVNEQFF.

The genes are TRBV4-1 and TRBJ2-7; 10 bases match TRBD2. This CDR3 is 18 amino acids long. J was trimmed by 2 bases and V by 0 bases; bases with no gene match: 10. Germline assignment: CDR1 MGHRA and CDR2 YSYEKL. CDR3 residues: CASSQERGERGGPYEQYF. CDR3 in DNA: TGCGCCAGCAGCCAAGAGAGGGGGGAGCGGGGGGGCCCCTACGAGCAGTACTTC.

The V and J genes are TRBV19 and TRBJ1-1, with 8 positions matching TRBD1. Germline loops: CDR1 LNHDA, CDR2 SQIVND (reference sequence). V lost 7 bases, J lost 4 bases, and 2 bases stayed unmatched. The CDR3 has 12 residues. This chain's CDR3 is CASIDRGTEAFF. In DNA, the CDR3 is TGTGCCAGTATCGACAGGGGCACTGAAGCTTTCTTT.

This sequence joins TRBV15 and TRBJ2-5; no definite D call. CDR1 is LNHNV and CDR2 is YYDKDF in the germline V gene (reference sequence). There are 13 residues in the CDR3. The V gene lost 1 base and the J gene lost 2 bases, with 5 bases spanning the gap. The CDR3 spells CATSRARQETQYF. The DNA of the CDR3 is TGTGCCACCAGCAGAGCGCGGCAAGAGACCCAGTACTTC. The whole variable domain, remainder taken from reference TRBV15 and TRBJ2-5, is DAMVIQNPRYQVTQFGKPVTLSCSQTLNHNVMYWYQQKSSQAPKLLFHYYDKDFNNEADTPDNFQSRRPNTSFCFLDIRSPGLGDTAMYLCATSRARQETQYFGPGTRLLVL.

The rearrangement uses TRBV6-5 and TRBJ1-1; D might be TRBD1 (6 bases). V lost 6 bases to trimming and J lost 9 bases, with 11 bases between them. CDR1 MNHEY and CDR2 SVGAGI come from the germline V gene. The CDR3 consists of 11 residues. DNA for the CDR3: TGTGCCAGCAGCTTGCAGGGGCAAGCTTTCTTT. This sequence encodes CASSLQGQAFF.

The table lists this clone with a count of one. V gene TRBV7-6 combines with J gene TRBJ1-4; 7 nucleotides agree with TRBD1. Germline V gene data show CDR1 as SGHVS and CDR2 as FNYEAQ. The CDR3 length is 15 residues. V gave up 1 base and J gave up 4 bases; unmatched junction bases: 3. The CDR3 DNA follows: TGTGCCAGCAGCTTAGTGGGACAGATTAATGAAAAACTGTTTTTT. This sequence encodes CASSLVGQINEKLFF.

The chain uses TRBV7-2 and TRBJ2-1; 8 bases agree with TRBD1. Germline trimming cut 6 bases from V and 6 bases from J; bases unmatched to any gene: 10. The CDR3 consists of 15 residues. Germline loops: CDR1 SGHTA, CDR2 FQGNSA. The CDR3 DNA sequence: TGTGCCAGCAGAAACGAGCAGGGGGCCCGCAATGAGCAGTTCTTC. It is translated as CASRNEQGARNEQFF.

The DNA of the CDR3 is TGTGCCAGCACAATAGGGACAGCCGGCACCGGGGAGCTGTTTTTT. Protein sequence: CASTIGTAGTGELFF. The rearrangement links TRBV6-5 to TRBJ2-2; 7 bases align to TRBD1. The germline gives CDR1 MNHEY, CDR2 SVGAGI. After removal of 7 bases from V and 4 bases from J, the junction contained 9 bases not matched to a gene. CDR3 length: 15 residues.

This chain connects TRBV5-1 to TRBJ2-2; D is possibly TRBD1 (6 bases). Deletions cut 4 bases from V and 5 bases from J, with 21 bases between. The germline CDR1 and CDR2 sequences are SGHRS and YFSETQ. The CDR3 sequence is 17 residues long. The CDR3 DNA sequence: TGCGCCAGCAGCCTTTTCAACAGGGATTCCTTGACCGGGGAGCTGTTTTTT. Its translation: CASSLFNRDSLTGELFF.

The CDR3 DNA sequence: TGCGCCAGCAGCTTGGGGGAGAGCTACACCTTC. It is translated as CASSLGESYTF. V gene TRBV5-1 combines with J gene TRBJ1-2, with no clear D. CDR3 length equals 11 residues. The germline CDR1 and CDR2 sequences are SGHRS and YFSETQ. Between the trimmed V and J ends, which lost 0 bases and 9 bases, there was a span of 6 bases.

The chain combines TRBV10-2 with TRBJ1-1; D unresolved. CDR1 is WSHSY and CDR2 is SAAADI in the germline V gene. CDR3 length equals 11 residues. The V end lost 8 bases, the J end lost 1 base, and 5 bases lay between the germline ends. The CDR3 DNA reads TGCGCCAGCGGGAAGAACACTGAAGCTTTCTTT. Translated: CASGKNTEAFF.

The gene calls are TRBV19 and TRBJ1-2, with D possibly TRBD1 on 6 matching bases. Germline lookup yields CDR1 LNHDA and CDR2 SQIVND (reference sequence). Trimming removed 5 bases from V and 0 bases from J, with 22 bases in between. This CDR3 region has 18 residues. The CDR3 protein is CASSPSPGVLRTNYGYTF. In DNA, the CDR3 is TGTGCCAGTAGTCCCAGCCCAGGGGTTCTAAGAACTAACTATGGCTACACCTTC.

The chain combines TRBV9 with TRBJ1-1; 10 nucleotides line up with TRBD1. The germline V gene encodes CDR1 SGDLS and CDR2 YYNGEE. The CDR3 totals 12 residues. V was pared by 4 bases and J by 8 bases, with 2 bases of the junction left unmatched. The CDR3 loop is CASSSGQGEAFF. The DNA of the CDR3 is TGTGCCAGCAGCTCGGGACAGGGGGAAGCTTTCTTT.

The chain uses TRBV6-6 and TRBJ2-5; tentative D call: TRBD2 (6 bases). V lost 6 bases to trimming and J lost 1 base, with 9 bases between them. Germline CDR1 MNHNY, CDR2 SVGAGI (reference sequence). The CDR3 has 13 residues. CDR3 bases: TGTGCCAGCAGGGCGGGGACCCAAGAGACCCAGTACTTC. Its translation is CASRAGTQETQYF.

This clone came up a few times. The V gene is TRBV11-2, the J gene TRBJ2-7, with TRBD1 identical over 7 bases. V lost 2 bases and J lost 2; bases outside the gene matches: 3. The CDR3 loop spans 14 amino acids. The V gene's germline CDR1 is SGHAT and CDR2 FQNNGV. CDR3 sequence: CASSLIGQAYEQYF. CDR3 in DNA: TGTGCCAGCAGCTTAATCGGACAGGCCTACGAGCAGTACTTC.

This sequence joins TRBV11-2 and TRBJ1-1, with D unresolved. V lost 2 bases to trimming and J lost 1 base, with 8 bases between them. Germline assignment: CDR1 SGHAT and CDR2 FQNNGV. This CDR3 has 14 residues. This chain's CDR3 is CASSLSPGNTEAFF. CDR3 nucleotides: TGTGCCAGCAGCTTAAGTCCGGGGAACACTGAAGCTTTCTTT.

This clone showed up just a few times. The chain's CDR3 is CASSQTRGLNTEAFF. CDR3 nucleotides: TGCGCCAGCAGCCAAACACGGGGTCTGAACACTGAAGCTTTCTTT. The gene calls are TRBV4-3 and TRBJ1-1; D not certain. Germline V gene data show CDR1 as LGHNA and CDR2 as YSLEER. The CDR3 has 15 amino acids. Trimming shortened V by 2 bases and J by 0 bases, and 10 bases separated the two germline ends.

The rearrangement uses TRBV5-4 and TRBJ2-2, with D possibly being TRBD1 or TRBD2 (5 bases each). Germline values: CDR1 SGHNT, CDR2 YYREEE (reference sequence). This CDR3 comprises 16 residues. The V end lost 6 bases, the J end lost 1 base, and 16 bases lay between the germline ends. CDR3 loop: CASTRDGAENTGELFF. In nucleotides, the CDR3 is TGTGCCAGCACCAGGGACGGGGCGGAGAACACCGGGGAGCTGTTTTTT.

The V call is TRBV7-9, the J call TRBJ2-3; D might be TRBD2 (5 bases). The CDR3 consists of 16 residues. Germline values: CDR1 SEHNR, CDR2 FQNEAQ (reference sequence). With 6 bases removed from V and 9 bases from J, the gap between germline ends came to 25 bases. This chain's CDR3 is CASRPRANSGMGTQYF. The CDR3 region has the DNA TGTGCCAGCAGACCGCGCGCCAATTCGGGGATGGGGACGCAGTATTTT. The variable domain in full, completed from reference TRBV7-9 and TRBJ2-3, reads DTGVSQNPRHKITKRGQNVTFRCDPISEHNRLYWYRQTLGQGPEFLTYFQNEAQLEKSRLLSDRFSAERPKGSFSTLEIQRTEQGDSAMYLCASRPRANSGMGTQYFGPGTRLTVL.

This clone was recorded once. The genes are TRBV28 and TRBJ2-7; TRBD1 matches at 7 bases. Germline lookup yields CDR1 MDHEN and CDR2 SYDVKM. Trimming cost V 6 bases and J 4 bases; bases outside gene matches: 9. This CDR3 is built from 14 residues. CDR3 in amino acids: CASSQYRGGYEQYF. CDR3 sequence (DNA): TGTGCCAGCAGCCAATACAGGGGTGGGTACGAGCAGTACTTC.

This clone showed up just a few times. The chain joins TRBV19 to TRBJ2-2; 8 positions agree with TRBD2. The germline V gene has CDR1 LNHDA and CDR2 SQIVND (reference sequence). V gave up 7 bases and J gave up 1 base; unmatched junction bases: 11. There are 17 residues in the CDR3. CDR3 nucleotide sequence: TGTGCCAGTACGAGAACCGGGGGGGGATTGAACACCGGGGAGCTGTTTTTT. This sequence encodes CASTRTGGGLNTGELFF.

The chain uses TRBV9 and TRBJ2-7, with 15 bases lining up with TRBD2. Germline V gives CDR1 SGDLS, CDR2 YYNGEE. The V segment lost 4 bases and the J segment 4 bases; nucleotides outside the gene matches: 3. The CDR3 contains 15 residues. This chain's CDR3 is CASSTGLAGGYEQYF. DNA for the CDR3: TGTGCCAGCAGCACCGGACTAGCGGGGGGGTACGAGCAGTACTTC.

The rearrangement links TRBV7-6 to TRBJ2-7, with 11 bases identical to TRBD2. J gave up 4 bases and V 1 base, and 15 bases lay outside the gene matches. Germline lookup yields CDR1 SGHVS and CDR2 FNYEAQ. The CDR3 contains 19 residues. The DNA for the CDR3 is TGTGCCAGCAGCTTAGTCCCCCTCTCTAGCGGGGGGCTGAAATACGAGCAGTACTTC. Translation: CASSLVPLSSGGLKYEQYF. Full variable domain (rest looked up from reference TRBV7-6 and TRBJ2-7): GAGVSQSPRYKVTKRGQDVALRCDPISGHVSLYWYRQALGQGPEFLTYFNYEAQQDKSGLPNDRFSAERPEGSISTLTIQRTEQRDSAMYRCASSLVPLSSGGLKYEQYFGPGTRLTVT.

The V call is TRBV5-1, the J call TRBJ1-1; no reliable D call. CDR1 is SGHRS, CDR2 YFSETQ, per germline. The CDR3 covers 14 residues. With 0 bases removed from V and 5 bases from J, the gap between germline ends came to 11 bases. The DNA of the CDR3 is TGCGCCAGCAGCTTGGACGAATTAAAAACTGAAGCTTTCTTT. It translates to CASSLDELKTEAFF. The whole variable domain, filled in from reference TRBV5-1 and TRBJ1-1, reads KAGVTQTPRYLIKTRGQQVTLSCSPISGHRSVSWYQQTPGQGLQFLFEYFSETQRNKGNFPGRFSGRQFSNSRSEMNVSTLELGDSALYLCASSLDELKTEAFFGQGTRLTVV.

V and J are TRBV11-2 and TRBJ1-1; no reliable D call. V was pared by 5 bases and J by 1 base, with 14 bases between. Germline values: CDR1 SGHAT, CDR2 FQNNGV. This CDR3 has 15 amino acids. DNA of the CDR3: TGTGCCAGCAGCCGCCGGACCGGGCCGAACACTGAAGCTTTCTTT. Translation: CASSRRTGPNTEAFF.

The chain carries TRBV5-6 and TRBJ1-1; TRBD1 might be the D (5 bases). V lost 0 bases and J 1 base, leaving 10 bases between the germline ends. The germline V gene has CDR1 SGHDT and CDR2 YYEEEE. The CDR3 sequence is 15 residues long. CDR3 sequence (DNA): TGTGCCAGCAGCTTGGTGGGGGGTCAGAACACTGAAGCTTTCTTT. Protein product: CASSLVGGQNTEAFF.

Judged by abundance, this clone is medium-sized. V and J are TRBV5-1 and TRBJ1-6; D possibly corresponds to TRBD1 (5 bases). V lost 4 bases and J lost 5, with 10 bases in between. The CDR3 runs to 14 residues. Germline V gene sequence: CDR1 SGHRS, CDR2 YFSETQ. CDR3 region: CASSVTVHNSPLHF. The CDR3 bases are TGCGCCAGCAGCGTGACAGTCCATAATTCACCCCTCCACTTT.

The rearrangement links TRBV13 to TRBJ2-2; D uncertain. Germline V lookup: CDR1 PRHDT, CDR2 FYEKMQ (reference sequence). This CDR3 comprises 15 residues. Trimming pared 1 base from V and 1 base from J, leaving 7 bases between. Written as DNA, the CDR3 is TGTGCCAGCAGCTTAGTCGGTCAGAACACCGGGGAGCTGTTTTTT. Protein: CASSLVGQNTGELFF.

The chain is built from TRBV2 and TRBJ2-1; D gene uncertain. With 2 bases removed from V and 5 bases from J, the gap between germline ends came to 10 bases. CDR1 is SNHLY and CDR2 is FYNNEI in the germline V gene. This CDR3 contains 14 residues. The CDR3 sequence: CASSEKGYNNEQFF. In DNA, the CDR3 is TGTGCCAGCAGTGAAAAAGGGTACAACAATGAGCAGTTCTTC. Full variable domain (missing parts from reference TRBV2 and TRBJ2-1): EPEVTQTPSHQVTQMGQEVILRCVPISNHLYFYWYRQILGQKVEFLVSFYNNEISEKSEIFDDQFSVERPDGSNFTLKIRSTKLEDSAMYFCASSEKGYNNEQFFGPGTRLTVL.